These 24 T cell receptor beta chains came from one sample sequenced in a study of cytomegalovirus exposure and HLA in healthy donors. Profiling relied on immunoSEQ multiplex PCR, and the TCRdb table lists in-frame clones only, not all of them. The data contain roughly 140,000 clones, 85% to 90% of them seen just once; the ten biggest clones take up more than 2.5%. What was sequenced was PBMCs. The origin of the receptors is a woman aged 18 to 35 in good health and CMV-seropositive.

The J gene is TRBJ2-3, the V gene TRBV5-4, with D possibly TRBD1 on 5 matching bases. Trimming removed 1 base at V and 7 bases at J, with 16 bases between. This CDR3 is 15 amino acids long. Germline V gene lookup returns CDR1 SGHNT and CDR2 YYREEE (reference sequence). CDR3 coding DNA: TGTGCCAGCAGCTTGCACGTAGGGGCGATGTATACGCAGTATTTT. Its protein product is CASSLHVGAMYTQYF.

The J gene is TRBJ2-7, the V gene TRBV29-1; TRBD2 aligns across 14 bases. The J segment lost 5 bases and the V segment lost 4 bases, leaving 7 bases of the junction unmatched. The CDR3 has 15 amino acids. Per germline, CDR1 SQVTM and CDR2 ANQGSEA. CDR3 nucleotide sequence: TGCAGCGTTGTAGGGACTAGCGGGAGTCGAGACGAGCAGTACTTC. It yields the protein CSVVGTSGSRDEQYF.

The V and J genes are TRBV20-1 and TRBJ2-7; 7 bases are shared with TRBD1. Germline CDR1 is DFQATT and CDR2 is SNEGSKA (reference sequence). CDR3 size: 11 residues. V lost 5 bases and J lost 6; bases outside the gene matches: 4. Here the CDR3 DNA reads TGCAGTGCTCAGGGGGTATCCGAGCAGTACTTC. This sequence encodes CSAQGVSEQYF.

V and J are TRBV29-1 and TRBJ2-5, with 12 bases that match TRBD2. Germline V CDR1 and CDR2: SQVTM, ANQGSEA. J gave up 5 bases and V 3 bases, and 22 bases lay outside the gene matches. The CDR3 sequence is 20 residues long. The CDR3 coding sequence is TGCAGCGTTGATGGTATGACTAGCGGGAGTGTGGGTGTTGGAGGCGAGACCCAGTACTTC. Translation gives CSVDGMTSGSVGVGGETQYF.

The rearrangement joins TRBV7-2 to TRBJ2-1; TRBD2 matches 11 bases. The trim removed 4 bases at V and 6 bases at J, leaving 14 bases unmatched. Germline CDR1 is SGHTA and CDR2 is FQGNSA. The CDR3 covers 18 residues. CDR3 DNA sequence: TGTGCCAGCAGCTGGGGGGAGACTAGCGGGATCTGGGGCAATGAGCAGTTCTTC. It yields the protein CASSWGETSGIWGNEQFF.

This chain joins TRBV5-1 and TRBJ2-7; 9 bases match TRBD1. Losses at the gene ends were 1 base for V and 1 base for J; bases not matched to a gene: 12. The CDR3 consists of 18 residues. The germline CDR1 and CDR2 sequences are SGHRS and YFSETQ. The CDR3 loop is CASSLPGPGQGFSYEQYF. DNA for the CDR3: TGCGCCAGCAGCTTGCCCGGACCGGGACAGGGATTTTCCTACGAGCAGTACTTC.

The chain is built from TRBV2 and TRBJ2-2, with a tentative D call TRBD1 (6 bases). Germline V gives CDR1 SNHLY, CDR2 FYNNEI. V was pared by 5 bases and J by 5 bases, with 9 bases between. This CDR3 is 13 amino acids long. The CDR3 spells CASSITGTGELFF. DNA for the CDR3: TGTGCCAGCAGTATAACAGGGACCGGGGAGCTGTTTTTT.

This chain uses TRBV6-5 with TRBJ2-7; D perhaps matches TRBD1 (6 bases). Germline V lookup: CDR1 MNHEY, CDR2 SVGAGI. This CDR3 has 11 amino acids. Trimming removed 7 bases at V and 4 bases at J, with 8 bases between. CDR3 DNA: TGTGCCAGCAAAGACAGGTACGAGCAGTACTTC. Its translation is CASKDRYEQYF.

This chain connects TRBV7-2 to TRBJ2-7; 7 bases match TRBD2. CDR3 length: 18 residues. The V segment lost 0 bases and the J segment 0 bases; nucleotides outside the gene matches: 11. Germline V CDR1 and CDR2: SGHTA, FQGNSA. CDR3 coding DNA: TGTGCCAGCAGCTTAGCGCTGTCTAGCGGATCCGGCTCCTACGAGCAGTACTTC. It translates to CASSLALSSGSGSYEQYF.

This chain connects TRBV29-1 to TRBJ2-7; TRBD2 matches at 10 bases. CDR1 and CDR2 from the germline V gene are SQVTM and ANQGSEA. J was trimmed by 0 bases and V by 7 bases; bases with no gene match: 0. This CDR3 is 12 amino acids long. CDR3 protein: CSASGSSYEQYF. The CDR3 nucleotides are TGCAGCGCTAGCGGGAGCTCCTACGAGCAGTACTTC.

The chain recombines TRBV27 with TRBJ2-3; 8 positions match TRBD2. CDR3 length: 19 amino acids. Germline V gene lookup returns CDR1 MNHEY and CDR2 SMNVEV (reference sequence). J gave up 1 base and V 3 bases, and 15 bases lay outside the gene matches. CDR3 sequence reads: CASSFLGEREPRGTDTQYF. The CDR3, as DNA: TGTGCCAGCAGTTTCCTGGGGGAGCGGGAGCCCCGCGGCACAGATACGCAGTATTTT.

This clone showed up just once. The gene calls are TRBV2 and TRBJ1-4, with 7 nucleotides matching TRBD1. CDR3 size: 14 residues. V gave up 1 base and J gave up 8 bases; unmatched junction bases: 4. Germline V gene lookup returns CDR1 SNHLY and CDR2 FYNNEI. This CDR3 reads CASSEVTGSEKLFF. As DNA, the CDR3 is TGTGCCAGCAGTGAAGTGACAGGGAGCGAAAAACTGTTTTTT.

This sequence joins TRBV30 and TRBJ2-2; D is undetermined. The V gene's germline CDR1 is GTSNPN and CDR2 SVGIG (reference sequence). This CDR3 has 14 residues. V dropped 3 bases and J dropped 3 bases, with 11 bases sitting between them. The CDR3 sequence is CAWSPLTDTGELFF. In nucleotides, the CDR3 is TGTGCCTGGAGCCCTCTTACTGACACCGGGGAGCTGTTTTTT.

The rearrangement uses TRBV6-6 and TRBJ1-3, with D possibly being TRBD1 (5 bases). The CDR3 contains 15 residues. The germline V gene has CDR1 MNHNY and CDR2 SVGAGI (reference sequence). Deletions cut 2 bases from V and 0 bases from J, with 8 bases between. Here the CDR3 reads CASSYARGSGNTIYF. In DNA form, the CDR3 reads TGTGCCAGCAGTTACGCTAGGGGCTCTGGAAACACCATATATTTT.

J is TRBJ2-4 and V is TRBV2, with D unclear. The length of the CDR3 is 14 residues. The germline V gene encodes CDR1 SNHLY and CDR2 FYNNEI. V was pared by 2 bases and J by 9 bases, with 14 bases between. The CDR3 region has the DNA TGTGCCAGCAGTGAACTGGGCTACCGTGGCATTCAGTACTTC. Translated: CASSELGYRGIQYF.

This clone showed up just a few times. V gene TRBV5-4 combines with J gene TRBJ1-1, with D uncertain. The CDR3 is 13 amino acids. Trimming left V 4 bases short and J 1 base short, with 8 bases between. Germline lookup yields CDR1 SGHNT and CDR2 YYREEE (reference sequence). CDR3 sequence: CASSGTQNTEAFF. The CDR3 nucleotides read TGTGCCAGCAGCGGTACACAGAACACTGAAGCTTTCTTT.

The chain combines TRBV18 with TRBJ1-4; D may be TRBD1 (5 bases). Germline V CDR1 and CDR2: KGHSH, LQKENI. V was shortened by 5 bases and J by 3 bases, with 16 bases between the two germline ends. The CDR3 consists of 16 residues. CDR3 amino acids: CASSSYLGGANEKLFF. The CDR3 DNA reads as TGTGCCAGCTCATCCTACCTCGGGGGTGCTAATGAAAAACTGTTTTTT.

The V and J genes are TRBV6-1 and TRBJ2-7, with D possibly being TRBD1 (6 bases). CDR3 length: 12 amino acids. The V gene lost 10 bases and the J gene lost 0 bases, with 10 bases spanning the gap. Germline loops: CDR1 MNHNS, CDR2 SASEGT. The CDR3 sequence is CATTDSSYEQYF. The CDR3, as DNA: TGTGCCACGACGGACAGCTCCTACGAGCAGTACTTC.

The chain recombines TRBV28 with TRBJ1-2; 7 bases map to TRBD1. Trimming cost V 3 bases and J 3 bases; bases outside gene matches: 1. From germline, CDR1 is MDHEN and CDR2 SYDVKM. There are 13 residues in the CDR3. The CDR3 protein is CASSLQGDYGYTF. Here the CDR3 DNA reads TGTGCCAGCAGTTTGCAGGGGGACTATGGCTACACCTTC.

V gene TRBV28 combines with J gene TRBJ1-3; TRBD1 might be the D (6 bases). Trimming left V 5 bases short and J 1 base short, with 12 bases between. Germline lookup yields CDR1 MDHEN and CDR2 SYDVKM. This CDR3 comprises 15 residues. DNA of the CDR3: TGTGCCAGCAGTCCGCACAGGGTTTCTGGAAACACCATATATTTT. Translating it yields CASSPHRVSGNTIYF.

This chain connects TRBV7-9 to TRBJ2-3; the D gene is possibly TRBD2 (5 bases). Germline CDR1 reads SEHNR; CDR2 reads FQNEAQ (reference sequence). This CDR3 spans 12 amino acids. V lost 7 bases and J lost 0, with 5 bases in between. CDR3 nucleotide sequence: TGTGCCAGCACGGGGAGCACAGATACGCAGTATTTT. Amino acids: CASTGSTDTQYF.

The chain couples TRBV5-1 to TRBJ2-2, with TRBD2 matching 14 bases. Germline trimming cut 4 bases from V and 5 bases from J; bases unmatched to any gene: 10. This CDR3 has 18 amino acids. Germline CDR1 reads SGHRS; CDR2 reads YFSETQ. The CDR3 DNA reads TGCGCCAGCAGCCCGCGACTAGCGGGAGGGCCGGGGACCGGGGAGCTGTTTTTT. Protein: CASSPRLAGGPGTGELFF.

The genes are TRBV5-4 and TRBJ2-7; 8 positions agree with TRBD2. Germline CDR1 is SGHNT and CDR2 is YYREEE (reference sequence). V was clipped by 4 bases and J by 6 bases; unmatched bases: 21. The CDR3 has 18 amino acids. The CDR3 reads CASSPRPLTSALPPEQYF. CDR3 sequence (DNA): TGTGCCAGCAGCCCCCGGCCGCTGACTAGCGCCCTCCCCCCCGAGCAGTACTTC.

Comments on this clone: A junction end diverges from the germline sequence, so it may reflect a read error. V usage is TRBV9 and J usage is TRBJ2-7; 11 bases are a match to TRBD2. The CDR3 has 13 residues. Germline V gene sequence: CDR1 SGDLS, CDR2 YYNGEE. The CDR3 region is CASSVGLAEAPDF. The CDR3 nucleotides are TGTGCCAGCAGCGTGGGACTAGCGGAGGCCCCGGACTTC.